This TCR beta chain was observed in a study of human T cells and chemical hapten exposure. This CDR3 has 17 residues. V lost 0 bases, J lost 3 bases, and 17 bases lay in between. CDR1 and CDR2 (germline): SQVTM, ANQGSEA. Noted time point: pre-sensitization, week 0. The treatment is: therapeutic diphenylcyclopropenone sensitization with weekly scalp DPC. One entry per CDR3 protein, called by TCRdb with MiXCR from the RACE reads. Counted here are fewer than 300,000 distinct CDR3 sequences, about 9% occurring once; the ten biggest clones make up about 2.5%. A few counts support this clonotype. The sequence was obtained from a woman between 40 and 50 years old with alopecia areata. Some clones in this sample may be carry-over from other donors' samples. The input for sequencing was whole blood, taken in connection with sensitization to the hapten diphenylcyclopropenone (DPC). The V and J genes are TRBV29-1 and TRBJ2-2, with TRBD2 as a possible D gene (6 bases). The CDR3 here is CSVEDSTRDGDTGELFF. CDR3 DNA: TGCAGCGTTGAAGATAGTACGCGGGATGGGGACACCGGGGAGCTGTTTTTT.